This is a list of T cell receptor beta chains from one sample in a study of blood T cell repertoires in COVID-19. Generated by immunoSEQ multiplex PCR, the TCRdb table keeps only in-frame clones and is missing some. This table has roughly 52,000 clones, approximately 85% appearing once. The sequencing sample was made of peripheral blood. The origin of the receptors is a human donor in a cohort sampled during active COVID-19. The CDR3 runs from the conserved cysteine through the conserved F or W. A D gene is named only where the DNA matches it firmly. Rows give clone size only sometimes, using once, few, many, or a class for an expanded clone.

cdr3_length	v_call	d_call	j_call	clone_size	cdr3_nt	cdr3_aa
17	TRBV10-1	TRBD1	TRBJ1-5	NA	TGCGCCAGCAGGTTCATAACGGACAGGGGCAAGAATCAGCCCCAGCATTTT	CASRFITDRGKNQPQHF
15	TRBV5-4	TRBD1	TRBJ1-1	NA	TGTGCCAGCAGGACCGGGGGACAGGGAGGATCTGAAGCTTTCTTT	CASRTGGQGGSEAFF
15	TRBV30	TRBD1	TRBJ1-6	NA	TGTGCCTGGACCTTACGGGACAGGGATAATTCACCCCTCCACTTT	CAWTLRDRDNSPLHF
11	TRBV5-6	NA	TRBJ2-1	NA	TGTGCCAGCAGCCGGGCCGGGGTTTCGTTCTTC	CASSRAGVSFF
11	TRBV30	NA	TRBJ2-5	NA	TGTGCCTGGAGTCCTAGAGAGACCCAGTACTTC	CAWSPRETQYF
14	TRBV6-5	TRBD1	TRBJ2-7	NA	TGTGCCAGCAGAAGAGACAGGGGGCTCTACGAGCAGTACTTC	CASRRDRGLYEQYF
16	TRBV7-6	TRBD2	TRBJ2-5	NA	TGTGCCAGCAGCTTAGAGGAGCGGGAGCTGGATGAGACCCAGTACTTC	CASSLEERELDETQYF
13	TRBV25-1	NA	TRBJ1-2	once	TGTGCCAGCAGTGAATATGTGCAGGATGGCTACACCTTC	CASSEYVQDGYTF
16	TRBV4-2	NA	TRBJ1-5	NA	TGTGCCAGCAGCCAACCCTCCCAGGCGAGCAATCAGCCCCAGCATTTT	CASSQPSQASNQPQHF
16	TRBV4-1	TRBD2	TRBJ2-2	NA	TGCGCCAGCAGCCAACAGACGGGACTAGCGTCCGGGGAGCTGTTTTTT	CASSQQTGLASGELFF
12	TRBV11-3	NA	TRBJ2-7	NA	TGTGCCAGCAGCTCCCCCTGCTACGAGCAGTACTTC	CASSSPCYEQYF
14	TRBV6-5	TRBD2	TRBJ2-7	few	TGTGCCAGCAGTTCTCTAGCGGGAGCGTGGGAGCAGTACTTC	CASSSLAGAWEQYF
16	TRBV7-2	NA	TRBJ1-5	NA	TGTGCCAGCAGCTTAATCGGGGGAAATAGCAATCAGCCCCAGCATTTT	CASSLIGGNSNQPQHF